These T cell receptor beta chains were read from a single sample in a study of post-analysis software for immune sequencing data. TCRdb called the PCR reads again in MiXCR, with one record for every CDR3 protein. This sample has roughly 430,000 distinct CDR3 sequences, with less than 40% found just once. Sequences were obtained from blood. All receptors derive from a girl under 10 years old with multiple sclerosis. Each CDR3 is given with its conserved first and last residue. A D gene is named only where the DNA matches it firmly. The size of a clone is reported for some rows only, either as once, few or many, or as a class for expanded clones.

d_call | j_call | cdr3_length | clone_size | v_call | cdr3_aa | cdr3_nt
- | TRBJ1-1 | 14 | - | TRBV6-5 | CASSPDRRNTEAFF | TGTGCCAGCAGTCCCGACAGGAGGAACACTGAAGCTTTCTTT
- | TRBJ1-1 | 13 | - | TRBV20-1 | CSARQGPNTEAFF | TGCAGTGCTAGGCAGGGGCCCAACACTGAAGCTTTCTTT
- | TRBJ2-7 | 11 | few | TRBV20-1 | CSAPDRYEQYF | TGCAGTGCTCCAGACAGGTACGAGCAGTACTTC
TRBD1 | TRBJ1-2 | 10 | few | TRBV29-1 | CSGGTEGYTF | TGCAGCGGCGGGACAGAGGGCTACACCTTC
- | TRBJ2-7 | 16 | - | TRBV12-3/TRBV12-4 | CASSTYGQLLSYEQYF | TGTGCCAGCAGCACCTATGGACAGCTTCTCTCCTACGAGCAGTACTTC
- | TRBJ2-1 | 15 | few | TRBV4-1 | CASSQAGSSYNEQFF | TGCGCCAGCAGCCAAGCAGGTAGCTCCTACAATGAGCAGTTCTTC
- | TRBJ1-6 | 13 | - | TRBV12-3/TRBV12-4 | CASSLIGNSPLHF | TGTGCCAGCAGTTTAATAGGGAATTCACCCCTCCACTTT
TRBD1 | TRBJ2-5 | 14 | - | TRBV29-1 | CSAEGTVLRETQYF | TGCAGCGCTGAGGGGACAGTCTTAAGAGAGACCCAGTACTTC
TRBD2 | TRBJ2-1 | 19 | - | TRBV7-2 | CASSPKRPGLAGGPYEQFF | TGTGCCAGCAGCCCGAAACGCCCGGGACTAGCGGGAGGGCCGTATGAGCAGTTCTTC
- | TRBJ1-6 | 12 | few | TRBV4-2 | CASSQGYSPLHF | TGTGCCAGCAGCCAAGGGTATTCACCCCTCCACTTT
- | TRBJ1-2 | 11 | few | TRBV12-3/TRBV12-4 | CASRQLVGYTF | TGTGCCAGCAGACAACTTGTTGGCTACACCTTC
- | TRBJ2-4 | 14 | many | TRBV3-1 | CASSEEGRANIQYF | TGTGCCAGCAGCGAAGAGGGCAGAGCAAACATTCAGTACTTC
TRBD1 | TRBJ1-5 | 14 | - | TRBV7-6 | CASSPGTGSQPQHF | TGTGCCAGCAGCCCAGGGACAGGGTCTCAGCCCCAGCATTTT
TRBD1 | TRBJ1-4 | 14 | - | TRBV5-1 | CASSAGQGSGKLFF | TGCGCCAGCAGCGCGGGACAGGGGTCAGGAAAACTGTTTTTT
- | TRBJ2-7 | 14 | - | TRBV29-1 | CSVEAAVSPYEQYF | TGCAGCGTTGAAGCGGCAGTTTCACCCTACGAGCAGTACTTC
TRBD2 | TRBJ2-1 | 17 | - | TRBV27 | CASSSGIILAGIHEQFF | TGTGCCAGCAGCTCAGGGATTATCCTAGCGGGGATCCATGAGCAGTTCTTC
- | TRBJ1-2 | 14 | - | TRBV6-2/TRBV6-3 | CASSYGESPCGYTF | TGTGCCAGCAGTTACGGGGAGTCCCCCTGTGGCTACACCTTC
- | TRBJ2-4 | 16 | - | TRBV4-3 | CASSPIRGSEGNIQYF | TGCGCCAGCAGCCCCATCCGGGGCTCCGAGGGTAACATTCAGTACTTC
- | TRBJ2-5 | 15 | - | TRBV29-1 | CSVLPRDLTQETQYF | TGCAGCGTACTCCCCAGGGACCTCACCCAAGAGACCCAGTACTTC
TRBD2 | TRBJ2-3 | 14 | few | TRBV20-1 | CSPRQRGGTDTQYF | TGCAGTCCCAGGCAGCGGGGTGGGACAGATACGCAGTATTTT
- | TRBJ1-1 | 11 | - | TRBV12-3/TRBV12-4 | CASTFNTEAFF | TGTGCCAGCACCTTTAACACTGAAGCTTTCTTT
- | TRBJ2-7 | 15 | many | TRBV7-2 | CASSLGPGQSYEQYF | TGTGCCAGCAGCTTAGGACCCGGCCAGTCCTACGAGCAGTACTTC
TRBD2 | TRBJ2-7 | 14 | - | TRBV28 | CASSLAGGLNEQYF | TGTGCCAGCAGCCTAGCGGGAGGCCTGAACGAGCAGTACTTC
- | TRBJ2-7 | 14 | - | TRBV3-1 | CASSPLQGGYEQYF | TGTGCCAGCAGCCCGTTACAGGGAGGCTACGAGCAGTACTTC
TRBD2 | TRBJ2-1 | 19 | - | TRBV6-5 | CAGSYSSGGSSYGYNEQFF | TGTGCCGGCAGTTACTCTAGCGGGGGGTCCTCTTATGGTTACAATGAGCAGTTCTTC
- | TRBJ2-7 | 12 | few | TRBV12-3/TRBV12-4 | CASSTTGNEQYF | TGTGCCAGCAGTACCACAGGGAACGAGCAGTACTTC
TRBD2 | TRBJ2-7 | 16 | - | TRBV10-3 | CAISESSLAEYNEQYF | TGTGCCATCAGTGAGTCCTCACTAGCGGAATACAATGAGCAGTACTTC
- | TRBJ2-3 | 16 | few | TRBV6-1 | CASRDPRGNVADTQYF | TGTGCCAGCAGAGATCCCCGCGGGAACGTCGCAGATACGCAGTATTTT
TRBD1 | TRBJ1-4 | 16 | - | TRBV6-5 | CASSKTGGRTNEKLFF | TGTGCCAGCAGTAAGACAGGGGGCAGGACTAATGAAAAACTGTTTTTT
TRBD2 | TRBJ2-3 | 14 | - | TRBV20-1 | CSAGSGGTTDTQYF | TGCAGTGCCGGTAGCGGGGGGACGACAGATACGCAGTATTTT
- | TRBJ2-5 | 13 | - | TRBV6-2/TRBV6-3 | CASSYVTANEQYF | TGTGCCAGCAGTTATGTCACCGCGAATGAGCAGTACTTC
- | TRBJ2-7 | 16 | - | TRBV6-5 | CASALENRGGSYEQYF | TGTGCCAGCGCCCTCGAGAACAGGGGGGGCTCTTACGAGCAGTACTTC
- | TRBJ2-7 | 10 | few | TRBV28 | CASANAKQYF | TGTGCCAGCGCGAATGCAAAGCAGTACTTC
- | TRBJ2-7 | 16 | - | TRBV11-2 | CASSGGTASPHYEQYF | TGTGCCAGCAGCGGAGGGACAGCCTCCCCCCACTACGAGCAGTACTTC
- | TRBJ1-1 | 14 | once | TRBV5-1 | CASSSYGAGTEAFF | TGCGCCAGCAGCTCCTACGGGGCGGGAACTGAAGCTTTCTTT
- | TRBJ2-3 | 13 | few | TRBV12-5 | CASMLWASGTQYF | TGTGCTAGTATGCTTTGGGCGTCGGGTACGCAGTATTTT
- | TRBJ2-3 | 13 | once | TRBV6-5 | CASSAGSVDTQYF | TGTGCCAGCAGTGCCGGGTCGGTGGATACGCAGTATTTT
TRBD1 | TRBJ1-4 | 12 | few | TRBV29-1 | CSAGTGNEKLFF | TGCAGCGCCGGGACAGGGAATGAAAAACTGTTTTTT
TRBD2 | TRBJ2-7 | 16 | few | TRBV5-1 | CASSPPGLAGTYEQYF | TGCGCCAGCAGCCCACCGGGACTAGCGGGGACCTACGAGCAGTACTTC
- | TRBJ2-5 | 14 | - | TRBV2 | CASSEGQGWETQYF | TGTGCCAGCAGTGAAGGACAAGGTTGGGAGACCCAGTACTTC
- | TRBJ1-2 | 11 | - | TRBV20-1 | CSAGLNYGYTF | TGCAGTGCTGGCCTTAACTATGGCTACACCTTC
- | TRBJ2-1 | 16 | - | TRBV15 | CATSRDDLAVRNEQFF | TGTGCCACCAGCAGAGATGATCTAGCCGTTCGCAATGAGCAGTTCTTC
- | TRBJ1-4 | 15 | - | TRBV27 | CASSESYRVGQKLFF | TGTGCCAGCAGCGAGTCCTACAGGGTTGGTCAAAAACTGTTTTTT
- | TRBJ2-7 | 14 | - | TRBV5-1 | CASSPKRVAYEQYF | TGCGCCAGCAGCCCTAAACGGGTAGCCTACGAGCAGTACTTC
- | TRBJ1-1 | 13 | few | TRBV12-3/TRBV12-4 | CASRNRLNTEAFF | TGTGCCAGCAGGAATAGATTGAACACTGAAGCTTTCTTT
- | TRBJ1-2 | 13 | - | TRBV20-1 | CSAEKGFFNGYTF | TGCAGTGCAGAAAAGGGCTTTTTCAATGGCTACACCTTC
- | TRBJ1-2 | 14 | few | TRBV6-1 | CASNPATVSYGYTF | TGTGCCAGCAATCCCGCTACGGTTAGCTATGGCTACACCTTC
- | TRBJ1-2 | 14 | - | TRBV29-1 | CSVGLSIANYGYTF | TGCAGCGTTGGCCTATCTATAGCTAACTATGGCTACACCTTC